The table lists the clone carrying this T cell receptor beta chain with many counts. This sample was taken from a study of molecular identifiers for immune sequencing clone quantification. Sorted cell numbers of roughly 19,000 to 1,000,000, with 10%, 30% or 50% RNA, served as input for naive CD8 libraries. The authors gated naive CD8 T cells as CD8+CD4-CCR7+CD45RA+ for sorting. TCRdb passed the PCR reads through MiXCR, listing each CDR3 protein once. The table shows some 680,000 distinct CDR3 sequences, with less than 30% occurring only once. V was clipped by 5 bases and J by 0 bases; unmatched bases: 8. Looked up from germline, CDR1 is SGHAT and CDR2 is FQNNGV. The CDR3 loop spans 16 amino acids.

The sequence derives from a human donor in good health. Some libraries in this study had Jurkat cell RNA spiked in. V usage is TRBV11-2 and J usage is TRBJ2-3, with 7 bases aligning to TRBD2. The sample was naive CD8+ T cells from blood, with Jurkat cell RNA spiked in. Subset described: FACS-sorted CD8+CD4-CCR7+CD45RA+ naive T cells. CDR3 residues: CASSPVAGLSTDTQYF. CDR3 bases: TGTGCCAGCAGCCCGGTAGCGGGCCTAAGCACAGATACGCAGTATTTT.